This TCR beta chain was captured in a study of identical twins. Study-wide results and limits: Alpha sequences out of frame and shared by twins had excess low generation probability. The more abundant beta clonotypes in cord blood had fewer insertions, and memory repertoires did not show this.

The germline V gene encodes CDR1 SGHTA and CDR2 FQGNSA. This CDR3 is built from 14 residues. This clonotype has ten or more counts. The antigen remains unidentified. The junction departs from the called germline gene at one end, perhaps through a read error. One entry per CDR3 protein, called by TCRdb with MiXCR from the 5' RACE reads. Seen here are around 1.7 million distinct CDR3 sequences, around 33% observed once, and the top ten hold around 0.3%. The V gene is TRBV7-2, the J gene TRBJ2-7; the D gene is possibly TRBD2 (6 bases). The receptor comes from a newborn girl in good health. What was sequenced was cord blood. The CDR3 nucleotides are TGTGCCAGCAGTTTAGCGGCAGGGAGATACGAGCAGTACTTC. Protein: CASSLAAGRYEQYF.